Presented here are 25 T cell receptor beta chains from one specimen sequenced in a study of blood T cell repertoires in COVID-19. Assay: immunoSEQ multiplex PCR; the TCRdb copy retains only in-frame clones and omits some. The data contain 250,000 or so clones, around 88% of them singletons. The sequenced sample was peripheral blood. These receptors were obtained from a young man with active or convalescent COVID-19.

The chain uses TRBV10-3 and TRBJ1-5; 7 bases are shared with TRBD1. Germline assignment: CDR1 ENHRY and CDR2 SYGVKD. CDR3 length equals 15 residues. Trimming took 2 bases from V and 5 from J; bases not matched to a gene: 6. As DNA, the CDR3 is TGTGCCATCAGTGAGCGACAGGGTGGGCATCAGCCCCAGCATTTT. It yields the protein CAISERQGGHQPQHF.

The chain recombines TRBV30 with TRBJ1-3; 9 bases map to TRBD1. This CDR3 comprises 14 residues. In germline, CDR1 is GTSNPN, CDR2 SVGIG (reference sequence). The trim removed 2 bases at V and 7 bases at J, leaving 6 bases unmatched. CDR3 region: CAWSQIGTGNTIYF. DNA of the CDR3: TGTGCCTGGAGTCAGATAGGGACAGGGAACACCATATATTTT.

The chain uses TRBV6-4 and TRBJ1-6; no clear D gene. The CDR3 totals 17 residues. Germline-derived CDR1 and CDR2 are MRHNA and SNTAGT. Trimming cost V 10 bases and J 0 bases, with 19 bases left between them. The CDR3 sequence is CAKRIGFGSSYNSPLHF. The CDR3, as DNA: TGTGCCAAGCGGATAGGGTTTGGGAGCTCCTATAATTCACCCCTCCACTTT.

This chain uses TRBV5-4 with TRBJ2-3; 10 nucleotides match TRBD2. The V gene's germline CDR1 is SGHNT and CDR2 YYREEE (reference sequence). This CDR3 has 16 amino acids. Trimming cost V 4 bases and J 8 bases; bases outside gene matches: 13. DNA for the CDR3: TGTGCCAGCAGCAGGACTAGCGGAAGTAAGATTGGTACGCAGTATTTT. As protein: CASSRTSGSKIGTQYF. Combining the CDR3 with reference TRBV5-4 and TRBJ2-3 gives the whole variable domain ETGVTQSPTHLIKTRGQQVTLRCSSQSGHNTVSWYQQALGQGPQFIFQYYREEENGRGNFPPRFSGLQFPNYSSELNVNALELDDSALYLCASSRTSGSKIGTQYFGPGTRLTVL.

This chain connects TRBV10-1 to TRBJ2-1; D not resolved. The germline CDR1 and CDR2 sequences are WNHNN and SYGVQD (reference sequence). This CDR3 contains 14 residues. V was pared by 10 bases and J by 4 bases, with 17 bases between. CDR3 residues: CATSNRGKYNEQFF. CDR3 nucleotide sequence: TGCGCCACCTCGAACCGCGGAAAATACAATGAGCAGTTCTTC.

J is TRBJ2-1 and V is TRBV29-1, with TRBD2 identical over 7 bases. Germline V lookup: CDR1 SQVTM, CDR2 ANQGSEA. The CDR3 runs to 12 residues. V was pared by 7 bases and J by 5 bases, with 5 bases of the junction left unmatched. CDR3 amino acids: CSGASGHNEQFF. CDR3 nucleotides: TGCAGCGGGGCTAGCGGACACAATGAGCAGTTCTTC.

This clone appeared a few times. The chain joins TRBV5-8 to TRBJ2-7, with D possibly being TRBD1 (5 bases). The CDR3 spans 10 residues. V was clipped by 10 bases and J by 4 bases, with 9 bases between them. Germline V gives CDR1 SGHTS, CDR2 YDEGEE. CDR3 in amino acids: CAGAMYEQYF. CDR3 DNA: TGTGCCGGGGCAATGTACGAGCAGTACTTC.

CDR3 bases: TGTGCCAGCAGCTTACTTGAGGGGGGGGCCGAGAGAACAGATACGCAGTATTTT. This sequence encodes CASSLLEGGAERTDTQYF. The rearrangement uses TRBV7-2 and TRBJ2-3; D may be TRBD2 (7 bases). The CDR3 covers 18 residues. Looked up from germline, CDR1 is SGHTA and CDR2 is FQGNSA. Trimming removed 2 bases from V and 3 bases from J, with 21 bases in between.

The chain is built from TRBV6-2 or TRBV6-3 and TRBJ2-3; TRBD1 matches 7 bases. The V gene's germline CDR1 is MNHEY and CDR2 SVGEGT. The CDR3 is made up of 15 amino acids. Germline trimming cut 0 bases from V and 0 bases from J; bases unmatched to any gene: 0. CDR3 region: CASSYSDRSTDTQYF. The CDR3 nucleotides read TGTGCCAGCAGTTACTCGGACAGGAGCACAGATACGCAGTATTTT.

The gene calls are TRBV2 and TRBJ1-2; 9 positions agree with TRBD1. V was pared by 4 bases and J by 6 bases, with 9 bases of the junction left unmatched. CDR1 is SNHLY and CDR2 is FYNNEI in the germline V gene. This CDR3 has 15 residues. The CDR3 DNA follows: TGTGCCAGCAGTGGGGTGTCCGGGACAGGGAATGGCTACACCTTC. Encoded protein: CASSGVSGTGNGYTF. Combining the CDR3 with reference TRBV2 and TRBJ1-2 gives the whole variable domain EPEVTQTPSHQVTQMGQEVILRCVPISNHLYFYWYRQILGQKVEFLVSFYNNEISEKSEIFDDQFSVERPDGSNFTLKIRSTKLEDSAMYFCASSGVSGTGNGYTFGSGTRLTVV.

The chain recombines TRBV5-8 with TRBJ1-2; the D is unclear. This CDR3 region has 16 residues. V gave up 3 bases and J gave up 2 bases, with 17 bases separating them. Germline V lookup: CDR1 SGHTS, CDR2 YDEGEE. In DNA form, the CDR3 reads TGTGCCAGCAGCTACCGAGGAAGTTCGGTAAACTATGGCTACACCTTC. Amino acids: CASSYRGSSVNYGYTF.

J is TRBJ1-6 and V is TRBV5-1; D might be TRBD1 (5 bases). The CDR3 contains 16 residues. The V end lost 0 bases, the J end lost 11 bases, and 18 bases lay between the germline ends. In germline, CDR1 is SGHRS, CDR2 YFSETQ. The CDR3: CASSLAGQGRGAPLHF. As DNA, the CDR3 is TGCGCCAGCAGCTTGGCCGGGCAGGGCCGGGGGGCACCCCTCCACTTT.

This sequence joins TRBV18 and TRBJ1-5; the D gene is possibly TRBD1 (6 bases). CDR1 and CDR2 (germline): KGHSH, LQKENI. V lost 3 bases and J 6 bases, leaving 18 bases between the germline ends. The CDR3 totals 16 residues. The CDR3 protein is CASSPESGGAGQPQHF. In nucleotides, the CDR3 is TGTGCCAGCTCACCGGAAAGTGGGGGGGCAGGTCAGCCCCAGCATTTT.

The gene calls are TRBV5-1 and TRBJ1-1; tentatively, D is TRBD1 (6 bases). The CDR3 is made up of 16 amino acids. V was pared by 4 bases and J by 5 bases, with 21 bases between. The germline V gene has CDR1 SGHRS and CDR2 YFSETQ. The CDR3 coding sequence is TGCGCCAGCAGCCACGTATATCAGGGGCAGTCGACTGAAGCTTTCTTT. Residues: CASSHVYQGQSTEAFF.

This rearrangement joins TRBV6-5 to TRBJ1-1; D might be TRBD1 (6 bases). CDR3 size: 15 residues. Per the germline V gene, CDR1 is MNHEY and CDR2 is SVGAGI. V was shortened by 6 bases and J by 2 bases, with 16 bases between the two germline ends. CDR3 coding DNA: TGTGCCAGCAGCCACTTTACAGGGATTAACACTGAAGCTTTCTTT. Its protein is CASSHFTGINTEAFF.

The chain combines TRBV6-2 or TRBV6-3 with TRBJ1-1; 7 bases fit TRBD1. V dropped 5 bases and J dropped 1; count of bases not matched to a gene: 7. This CDR3 contains 15 residues. Germline assignment: CDR1 MNHEY and CDR2 SVGEGT. The CDR3 here is CASSHNRGPNTEAFF. CDR3 DNA sequence: TGTGCCAGCAGTCACAACAGGGGACCGAACACTGAAGCTTTCTTT.

The chain couples TRBV30 to TRBJ2-3, with TRBD1 matching over 8 bases. CDR1 is GTSNPN and CDR2 is SVGIG in the germline V gene (reference sequence). Unmatched junction bases numbered 6, after V lost 0 bases and J lost 1 base. This CDR3 has 16 amino acids. The CDR3 here is CAWSVDGTGGTDTQYF. The CDR3 region has the DNA TGTGCCTGGAGTGTAGACGGGACAGGCGGCACAGATACGCAGTATTTT. Full variable domain (rest looked up from reference TRBV30 and TRBJ2-3): SQTIHQWPATLVQPVGSPLSLECTVEGTSNPNLYWYRQAAGRGLQLLFYSVGIGQISSEVPQNLSASRPQDRQFILSSKKLLLSDSGFYLCAWSVDGTGGTDTQYFGPGTRLTVL.

The rearrangement joins TRBV29-1 to TRBJ1-1; 8 bases agree with TRBD1. Trimming at V came to 5 bases and at J to 5 bases, leaving 4 bases not matched to a gene. The CDR3 is made up of 12 amino acids. CDR1 and CDR2 from the germline V gene are SQVTM and ANQGSEA. The CDR3 nucleotides read TGCAGCGTTTCTACAGGGGGTACTGAAGCTTTCTTT. Encoded protein: CSVSTGGTEAFF.

Points on this clone: Additional DNA sequences in this sample encode the identical CDR3. V and J are TRBV7-6 and TRBJ2-7; 11 nucleotides match TRBD1. V was pared by 5 bases and J by 1 base, with 4 bases of the junction left unmatched. Germline V lookup: CDR1 SGHVS, CDR2 FNYEAQ. This CDR3 is built from 15 residues. CDR3 residues: CASSPGDRGSYEQYF. The CDR3 nucleotides are TGTGCCAGCAGCCCCGGGGACAGGGGGTCCTACGAGCAGTACTTC.

Remarks on this clone: One junction end does not reproduce the germline sequence, and a read error may be involved. The gene calls are TRBV6-5 and TRBJ1-5, with a possible D match to TRBD1 (6 bases). CDR1 and CDR2 from the germline V gene are MNHEY and SVGAGI. The CDR3 has 14 residues. This chain's CDR3 is CASSDSGANQPQHF. DNA of the CDR3: TGTGCCAGCAGTGACTCGGGGGCCAATCAGCCCCAGCATTTT.

This chain uses TRBV9 with TRBJ1-4; weak D call: TRBD1 (6 bases). This CDR3 is 17 amino acids long. Germline V gene lookup returns CDR1 SGDLS and CDR2 YYNGEE. V lost 3 bases to trimming and J lost 0 bases, with 15 bases between them. The CDR3 reads CASSANRVRATNEKLFF. The CDR3 DNA sequence: TGTGCCAGCAGCGCAAACAGGGTACGGGCAACTAATGAAAAACTGTTTTTT. Filled out from reference TRBV9 and TRBJ1-4, the complete variable domain reads DSGVTQTPKHLITATGQRVTLRCSPRSGDLSVYWYQQSLDQGLQFLIQYYNGEERAKGNILERFSAQQFPDLHSELNLSSLELGDSALYFCASSANRVRATNEKLFFGSGTQLSVL.

This clone was picked up one time. The V gene is TRBV6-7, the J gene TRBJ1-6, with unresolved D. Being an ORF, TRBV6-7 has a function that is uncertain. Trimming cost V 0 bases and J 5 bases, with 8 bases left between them. This CDR3 region has 15 residues. Written as DNA, the CDR3 is TGTGCCAGCAGTTACTCGACAAAAGATAATTCACCCCTCCACTTT. Its translation is CASSYSTKDNSPLHF.

The V gene is TRBV6-5, the J gene TRBJ2-5; TRBD1 matches 8 bases. Looked up from germline, CDR1 is MNHEY and CDR2 is SVGAGI. Trimming took 0 bases from V and 5 from J; bases not matched to a gene: 5. The CDR3 loop spans 15 amino acids. The CDR3 is CASSYSTGVSETQYF. The DNA of the CDR3 is TGTGCCAGCAGTTACTCGACAGGGGTTTCGGAGACCCAGTACTTC.

This chain connects TRBV19 to TRBJ1-5, with 7 bases fitting TRBD1. CDR1 and CDR2 (germline): LNHDA, SQIVND (reference sequence). This CDR3 is built from 14 residues. The J segment lost 6 bases and the V segment lost 5 bases, leaving 7 bases of the junction unmatched. The CDR3 protein is CASSRQGPPQPQHF. The CDR3, as DNA: TGTGCCAGTAGTCGACAGGGCCCCCCTCAGCCCCAGCATTTT. Combining the CDR3 with reference TRBV19 and TRBJ1-5 gives the whole variable domain DGGITQSPKYLFRKEGQNVTLSCEQNLNHDAMYWYRQDPGQGLRLIYYSQIVNDFQKGDIAEGYSVSREKKESFPLTVTSAQKNPTAFYLCASSRQGPPQPQHFGDGTRLSIL.

The gene calls are TRBV5-1 and TRBJ2-3, with TRBD1 matching over 9 bases. The CDR3 is made up of 15 amino acids. The germline V gene has CDR1 SGHRS and CDR2 YFSETQ. V shed 7 bases and J 4 bases; nucleotides not matched to a gene: 10. CDR3 in amino acids: CASGMNRGPADTQYF. In nucleotides, the CDR3 is TGCGCCAGCGGGATGAACAGGGGGCCAGCAGATACGCAGTATTTT.